Each of the 25 T cell receptor beta chains below was sequenced from the same sample in a study of T cells in women clearing cervical HPV infection. Profiled with immunoSEQ multiplex PCR; TCRdb holds only in-frame clones, not every one. This repertoire includes about 30,000 clones. The sample consisted of blood buffy coat. These receptor sequences come from a woman between 18 and 70 years old with a cervical HPV16 infection that either progressed to CIN3+ or cleared (not recorded which).

On this clone itself: The read ends 3 residues early relative to the CDR3; the germline J gene fills the gap. V gene TRBV20-1 combines with J gene TRBJ2-5; D may be TRBD1 (6 bases). Deletions cut 4 bases from V and 2 bases from J, with 11 bases between. The CDR3 runs to 13 residues. The germline V gene has CDR1 DFQATT and CDR2 SNEGSKA (reference sequence). Incomplete CDR3 DNA: TGCAGTGCTATCCGGGACATACAAGAGACC. The encoded protein is CSAIRDIQET. The complete CDR3 sequence is CSAIRDIQETQYF.

Worth noting for this clone: The read comes to an end 3 residues before the CDR3 does, leaving the germline J gene to fill in the end. The chain is built from TRBV19 and TRBJ2-3; weak D call: TRBD2 (6 bases). Per the germline V gene, CDR1 is LNHDA and CDR2 is SQIVND (reference sequence). The CDR3 has 15 residues. CDR3: CASSISWGDQETQYF. Incomplete CDR3 DNA: TGTGCCAGTAGTATTTCTTGGGGGGACCAAGAGACG.

With respect to this clone: The DNA ends 3 residues before the CDR3 does, and the rest of the CDR3 is filled in from the germline J gene. The chain links TRBV20-1 to TRBJ1-2; 8 nucleotides align to TRBD1. The V and J ends lost 6 bases and 7 bases, in that order; junction bases with no gene match: 10. The CDR3 spans 13 residues. Germline values: CDR1 DFQATT, CDR2 SNEGSKA (reference sequence). The DNA read from the CDR3 is TGCAGTGCCGGCGACAGGGGCGAAGGTGGC. This sequence encodes CSAGDRGEGG. The complete CDR3 sequence is CSAGDRGEGGYTF.

Details on this clone: The read finishes 3 residues shy of the CDR3 end, and the germline J gene is used to complete it. The chain couples TRBV23-1 to TRBJ2-2, with 7 bases that match TRBD1. TRBV23-1 is noted as an ORF with a role that remains uncertain. This CDR3 comprises 12 residues. The J segment lost 7 bases and the V segment lost 9 bases, leaving 5 bases of the junction unmatched. The covered CDR3 bases are TGCGCCAGTGACAGGGTGGGCGGGGAG. Translation: CASDRVGGE. The CDR3 in full is CASDRVGGELFF.

Note on this clone: The read falls 3 residues short of the CDR3 end, and the missing part is taken from the germline J gene. The rearrangement joins TRBV7-6 to TRBJ1-2; D unclear. CDR1 and CDR2 from the germline V gene are SGHVS and FNYEAQ. This CDR3 region has 16 residues. CDR3 bases read: TGTGCCAGCAGCAGGAGACTAGCGGGAGGGTGGGATACC. Translated: CASSRRLAGGWDT. The full CDR3 protein reads CASSRRLAGGWDTYTF.

As regards this clone: The read comes to an end 3 residues before the CDR3 does, leaving the germline J gene to fill in the end. The J gene is TRBJ1-1, the V gene TRBV20-1; a possible D gene is TRBD1 (5 bases). The CDR3 has 12 amino acids. Germline-derived CDR1 and CDR2 are DFQATT and SNEGSKA (reference sequence). The chain's CDR3 is CSAPPGGLDAFF. CDR3 DNA (partial): TGCAGTGCCCCCCCGGGGGGTCTAGAC.

As regards this clone: From the germline J gene comes the end of the CDR3, since the read stops 3 residues before it. V gene TRBV2 combines with J gene TRBJ2-3; TRBD2 matches at 7 bases. Germline CDR1 and CDR2: SNHLY and FYNNEI. The junction had 9 bases not matched to a gene; V was cut back by 2 bases and J by 4 bases. The CDR3 is 16 amino acids. CDR3 DNA, as far as it was read: TGTGCCAGCAGTGAATTTGCGGGAGAGCATGCAGATACG. Amino acids: CASSEFAGEHADT. The whole CDR3 sequence is CASSEFAGEHADTQYF.

As concerns this clone: The junction differs from germline at one of its ends, possibly a read error. With the read ending 3 residues before the CDR3 end, the germline J gene is used to fill in that end. The chain couples TRBV5-1 to TRBJ2-3; no clear D gene. There are 13 residues in the CDR3. Looked up from germline, CDR1 is SGHRS and CDR2 is YFSETQ. The CDR3 spells CASSLGRAETQYF. Partial CDR3 DNA: TGCGCCAGCAGCTTGGGAAGGGCAGAGACG.

In regard to this clone: Coverage ceases 3 residues before the CDR3 finishes, and the germline J gene fills in the end. V and J are TRBV12-3 or TRBV12-4 and TRBJ2-3, with D hard to call. The CDR3 runs to 11 residues. Trimming removed 7 bases from V and 3 bases from J, with 5 bases in between. CDR3 protein: CASKRTDTQYF. The DNA read from the CDR3 is TGTGCCAGCAAGAGGACAGATACG.

As for this clone: The CDR3 end falls 3 residues outside the read, so it is completed with the germline J gene. This chain links TRBV4-2 with TRBJ2-3, with TRBD1 as a possible D gene (5 bases). Germline CDR1 LGHNA, CDR2 YNFKEQ. V gave up 0 bases and J gave up 0 bases, with 7 bases separating them. The CDR3 is 15 residues long. CDR3 sequence: CASSQEQGSTDTQYF. The CDR3 DNA, read in part, is TGTGCCAGCAGCCAAGAGCAGGGTAGCACAGATACG.

Worth noting for this clone: The read terminates 3 residues before the CDR3 end, so the remaining end is supplied by the germline J gene. The chain has TRBV13 and TRBJ1-5; 12 bases agree with TRBD1. V gave up 4 bases and J gave up 6 bases; unmatched junction bases: 1. From germline, CDR1 is PRHDT and CDR2 FYEKMQ (reference sequence). The CDR3 covers 14 residues. CDR3 amino acids: CASSWGQGAQPQHF. The CDR3 DNA, read in part, is TGTGCCAGCAGCTGGGGACAGGGGGCTCAGCCC. Using reference TRBV13 and TRBJ1-5 for the parts outside the CDR3, the full variable domain is AAGVIQSPRHLIKEKRETATLKCYPIPRHDTVYWYQQGPGQDPQFLISFYEKMQSDKGSIPDRFSAQQFSDYHSELNMSSLELGDSALYFCASSWGQGAQPQHFGDGTRLSIL.

CDR3 DNA (partial): TGTGCCAGCAGTGAAAGGTCAGGCTGGGACGAG. It codes for CASSERSGWDE. The full CDR3 sequence reads CASSERSGWDEQYF. The chain links TRBV2 to TRBJ2-7; no reliable D call. The read finishes 3 residues shy of the CDR3 end, and the germline J gene is used to complete it. There are 14 residues in the CDR3. Germline CDR1 SNHLY, CDR2 FYNNEI. V lost 2 bases to trimming and J lost 5 bases, with 13 bases between them.

About this clone itself: Sequencing ends 3 residues short of the CDR3 end; the germline J gene provides the rest. The chain carries TRBV7-3 and TRBJ2-7; D gene uncertain. The V end was cut by 1 base, the J end by 3 bases, with 7 bases between. Germline values: CDR1 SGHTA, CDR2 FQGTGA. The CDR3 sequence is 13 residues long. Incomplete CDR3 DNA: TGTGCCAGCAGCTTAAGCCCAGACTACGAG. This translates into CASSLSPDYE. The full-length CDR3 reads as CASSLSPDYEQYF.

As for this clone: The read falls 3 residues short of the CDR3 end, and the missing part is taken from the germline J gene. The gene calls are TRBV9 and TRBJ1-6, with D unresolved. Germline lookup yields CDR1 SGDLS and CDR2 YYNGEE. This CDR3 has 16 residues. The V gene lost 0 bases and the J gene lost 10 bases, with 17 bases spanning the gap. The DNA read from the CDR3 is TGTGCCAGCAGCGTAGACGGGCCGGGGTTAGGGTCACCC. Its translation is CASSVDGPGLGSP. The complete CDR3 sequence is CASSVDGPGLGSPLHF. Combining the CDR3 with reference TRBV9 and TRBJ1-6 gives the whole variable domain DSGVTQTPKHLITATGQRVTLRCSPRSGDLSVYWYQQSLDQGLQFLIQYYNGEERAKGNILERFSAQQFPDLHSELNLSSLELGDSALYFCASSVDGPGLGSPLHFGNGTRLTVT.

Remarks on this clone: The CDR3 is cut off 3 residues early in the read; its end comes from the germline J gene. This chain connects TRBV28 to TRBJ2-1, with 7 bases fitting TRBD2. Trimming took 5 bases from V and 0 from J; bases not matched to a gene: 7. There are 16 residues in the CDR3. CDR1 MDHEN and CDR2 SYDVKM come from the germline V gene. Incomplete CDR3 DNA: TGTGCCAGCAGTGGGTTCGGCGGGGGCTCCTACAATGAG. Amino acid sequence: CASSGFGGGSYNE. The entire CDR3 protein reads CASSGFGGGSYNEQFF.

Regarding this clone: The read gets to within 3 residues of the CDR3 end, and the germline J gene fills in the rest. The chain recombines TRBV2 with TRBJ1-1, with unresolved D. The CDR3 extends over 13 amino acids. CDR1 is SNHLY, CDR2 FYNNEI, per germline. V lost 2 bases to trimming and J lost 0 bases, with 4 bases between them. Incomplete CDR3 DNA: TGTGCCAGCAGTGAACAGTTGAACACTGAA. Translated, it gives CASSEQLNTE. The full CDR3 protein reads CASSEQLNTEAFF.

With respect to this clone: The CDR3 is cut off 3 residues early in the read; its end comes from the germline J gene. The gene calls are TRBV20-1 and TRBJ2-7; 13 bases fit TRBD2. The CDR3 is made up of 22 amino acids. The V gene end was trimmed by 0 bases and the J gene end by 1 base; junction bases not matched to a gene: 21. CDR1 and CDR2 (germline): DFQATT, SNEGSKA (reference sequence). The CDR3 DNA, read in part, is TGCAGTGCTAGAGATCTCCGGACCGTGGGACTAGCGGGATCCTTCGATTCCTACGAG. Its translation is CSARDLRTVGLAGSFDSYE. The entire CDR3 protein is CSARDLRTVGLAGSFDSYEQYF.

Comments on this clone: From the germline J gene comes the end of the CDR3, since the read stops 3 residues before it. The chain employs TRBV11-3 and TRBJ2-7; weak D call: TRBD1 (5 bases). The CDR3 runs 15 residues. Germline CDR1 and CDR2: SGHNT and YENEEA. V was shortened by 0 bases and J by 1 base, with 10 bases between the two germline ends. The CDR3 region is CASSLEGVGSYEQYF. CDR3 DNA, as far as it was read: TGTGCCAGCAGCTTAGAAGGGGTGGGGTCCTACGAG.

About this clone itself: The read gets to within 3 residues of the CDR3 end, and the germline J gene fills in the rest. The chain combines TRBV7-9 with TRBJ1-1; no reliable D call. CDR3 length: 13 residues. Germline CDR1 SEHNR, CDR2 FQNEAQ (reference sequence). Incomplete CDR3 DNA: TGTGCCAGCAGCTTGGACTGGGAGTCGGAG. Translating it yields CASSLDWESE. The entire CDR3 sequence reads CASSLDWESEAFF.

Worth noting for this clone: The CDR3 extends 3 residues past the end of the read, so its final part is completed from the germline J gene. The chain recombines TRBV7-9 with TRBJ2-1; 8 bases are a match to TRBD2. V was clipped by 3 bases and J by 4 bases; unmatched bases: 5. This CDR3 has 15 residues. Germline values: CDR1 SEHNR, CDR2 FQNEAQ (reference sequence). CDR3 sequence reads: CASSLSGRPYNEQFF. The sequenced CDR3 bases are TGTGCCAGCAGCTTGAGCGGGAGACCATACAATGAG.

For this clone: The read terminates 3 residues ahead of where the CDR3 ends, so the germline J gene completes it. This rearrangement joins TRBV7-9 to TRBJ2-3, with D tentatively TRBD1 (5 bases). The CDR3 runs to 14 residues. Germline CDR1 is SEHNR and CDR2 is FQNEAQ (reference sequence). Trimming shortened V by 1 base and J by 2 bases, and 7 bases separated the two germline ends. The CDR3 protein is CASSLEGNTDTQYF. CDR3 DNA (partial): TGTGCCAGCAGCTTAGAGGGGAACACAGATACG.

As concerns this clone: The CDR3 end falls 3 residues outside the read, so it is completed with the germline J gene. The J gene is TRBJ1-2, the V gene TRBV2; 9 positions agree with TRBD1. Trimming at V came to 7 bases and at J to 6 bases, leaving 12 bases not matched to a gene. The CDR3 has 15 residues. Germline V lookup: CDR1 SNHLY, CDR2 FYNNEI. The covered CDR3 bases are TGTGCCAGCAAACACACAGGGGGCGCGGGGGATGGC. It yields the protein CASKHTGGAGDG. The full-length CDR3 reads as CASKHTGGAGDGYTF.

About this clone itself: Read sequence stops 3 residues before the CDR3 end, and the germline J gene provides the missing end. The chain has TRBV20-1 and TRBJ2-5, with 11 bases fitting TRBD2. This CDR3 is built from 17 residues. J was trimmed by 4 bases and V by 4 bases; bases with no gene match: 14. Germline values: CDR1 DFQATT, CDR2 SNEGSKA (reference sequence). CDR3 residues: CSATGQIAGGPGETQYF. The CDR3 bases that were read are TGCAGTGCTACTGGGCAAATAGCGGGAGGGCCCGGAGAGACC.

Turning to this clone: Sequencing ends 3 residues short of the CDR3 end; the germline J gene provides the rest. The chain employs TRBV18 and TRBJ1-5, with D maybe TRBD1 (5 bases). Trimming removed 6 bases at V and 6 bases at J, with 15 bases between. Germline V gene lookup returns CDR1 KGHSH and CDR2 LQKENI. This CDR3 is 14 amino acids long. CDR3 in amino acids: CASSKRGEGQPQHF. The sequenced part of the CDR3 DNA is TGTGCCAGCTCCAAACGAGGGGAAGGTCAGCCC.

The DNA read from the CDR3 is TGTGCCAGCAGCTTACGTACTACCGAG. Amino acids: CASSLRTTE. The CDR3 reads in full as CASSLRTTEQYF. V is TRBV7-2 and J is TRBJ2-7; D not certain. The CDR3 extends 3 residues past the end of the read, so its final part is completed from the germline J gene. Trimming took off 2 bases at V and 6 bases at J, with 8 bases between the two ends. There are 12 residues in the CDR3. CDR1 is SGHTA, CDR2 FQGNSA, per germline. The complete variable domain, with remaining parts taken from reference TRBV7-2 and TRBJ2-7, reads GAGVSQSPSNKVTEKGKDVELRCDPISGHTALYWYRQSLGQGLEFLIYFQGNSAPDKSGLPSDRFSAERTGGSVSTLTIQRTQQEDSAVYLCASSLRTTEQYFGPGTRLTVT.